Below are 8 T cell receptor beta chains sequenced from a single sample in a study of beta chain features in type 1 diabetes. Expressed TCRB transcripts got sequenced, as all isolated RNA was reverse transcribed. Some clones are missing from TCRdb's copy, which holds only in-frame ones; the method was immunoSEQ multiplex PCR. This table holds under 90,000 clones, about a third found once. Sequencing used stem cell memory CD4+ T cells from blood. Receptors originate from a woman aged 18-29 years in good health.

The chain employs TRBV7-9 and TRBJ2-3, with 7 nucleotides matching TRBD1. Looked up from germline, CDR1 is SEHNR and CDR2 is FQNEAQ (reference sequence). The CDR3 totals 14 residues. After removal of 5 bases from V and 8 bases from J, the junction contained 10 bases not matched to a gene. The CDR3 sequence is CASSPDRSVGTQYF. Written as DNA, the CDR3 is TGTGCCAGCAGCCCGGACAGGTCCGTAGGTACGCAGTATTTT.

The CDR3 DNA reads as TGTGCCAGCAGCCCACAGGGGCGAGAGACCCAGTACTTC. Amino acid sequence: CASSPQGRETQYF. The chain employs TRBV7-2 and TRBJ2-5, with 7 bases identical to TRBD1. CDR1 is SGHTA, CDR2 FQGNSA, per germline. The CDR3 length is 13 residues. After removal of 5 bases from V and 4 bases from J, the junction contained 4 bases not matched to a gene.

This clone was counted between two and nine times. This chain connects TRBV18 to TRBJ2-6; 9 bases are a match to TRBD1. Germline CDR1 is KGHSH and CDR2 is LQKENI. The CDR3 length is 17 residues. Germline trimming cut 4 bases from V and 0 bases from J; bases unmatched to any gene: 4. The CDR3 DNA is TGTGCCAGCTCACTTCAGACAGGGGGCTCTGGGGCCAACGTCCTGACTTTC. Its protein is CASSLQTGGSGANVLTF.

The table lists this clone with a few counts. The chain combines TRBV14 with TRBJ2-1; D perhaps matches TRBD2 (5 bases). This CDR3 is built from 13 residues. Germline CDR1 and CDR2: SGHDN and FVKESK. Trimming cost V 0 bases and J 14 bases, with 14 bases left between them. Here the CDR3 reads CASSQETRWPKFF. DNA of the CDR3: TGTGCCAGCAGCCAAGAAACTAGGTGGCCAAAGTTCTTC.

Comments on this clone: The sample contains more than one DNA sequence encoding this CDR3. The rearrangement uses TRBV19 and TRBJ2-7; 8 bases line up with TRBD2. Unmatched junction bases numbered 7, after V lost 6 bases and J lost 6 bases. This CDR3 is built from 13 residues. Germline assignment: CDR1 LNHDA and CDR2 SQIVND (reference sequence). CDR3 amino acids: CASRASGSPEQYF. As DNA, the CDR3 is TGTGCCAGTAGGGCCAGCGGGAGTCCCGAGCAGTACTTC.

This clone was detected only a few times. The chain uses TRBV5-1 and TRBJ2-5, with D perhaps matching TRBD1 (6 bases). The CDR3 runs 14 residues. Trimming cost V 4 bases and J 5 bases, with 15 bases left between them. Germline V gene sequence: CDR1 SGHRS, CDR2 YFSETQ. The CDR3 DNA reads as TGCGCCAGCAGCACATCGATGAGGGGGGAGACCCAGTACTTC. Its translation: CASSTSMRGETQYF.

This clone was picked up a small number of times. The V and J genes are TRBV5-1 and TRBJ2-7; 7 nucleotides align to TRBD2. The CDR3 runs 13 residues. The trim removed 6 bases at V and 4 bases at J, leaving 7 bases unmatched. Germline values: CDR1 SGHRS, CDR2 YFSETQ. CDR3 nucleotides: TGCGCCAGCACGACGGGGGGTAGGTACGAGCAGTACTTC. Residues: CASTTGGRYEQYF.

This clone was seen more than once but under ten times. The chain uses TRBV5-1 and TRBJ2-7; D is possibly TRBD2 (6 bases). The germline CDR1 and CDR2 sequences are SGHRS and YFSETQ. V lost 2 bases and J 6 bases, leaving 15 bases between the germline ends. The CDR3 totals 14 residues. The CDR3 DNA sequence: TGCGCCAGCAGCTTCGGCGGGGTCGCTACCGAGCAGTACTTC. This codes for CASSFGGVATEQYF.